The entry that follows covers one T cell receptor (beta chain) sequence. Its target is not known. The CDR3 is 14 residues long. The J segment lost 7 bases and the V segment lost 1 base, leaving 3 bases of the junction unmatched. Germline values: CDR1 SGHTA, CDR2 FQGNSA. This sample is drawn from a study of T cell responses to AZD1222 COVID-19 vaccine. General study points: Spike regions recognized by vaccine-associated CD4 TCRs spanned the protein, led by 160-218 and 743-854. Nearly half of spike-specific TCRs reportedly go after variant regions that carry no mutations. Repertoires were obtained only post-peak T cell response. White British ancestry dominated among donors, who included more females, and clonal diversity was possibly underestimated.

Sequencing used immunoSEQ multiplex PCR; TCRdb keeps in-frame clones, though not all of them. The table includes approximately 170,000 clones, more than 90% detected once. The rearrangement links TRBV7-2 to TRBJ1-5; 8 bases are a match to TRBD1. The TCR comes from an adult in good health. The sequenced sample was peripheral blood, obtained on day 0 of AZD1222 vaccination. The CDR3 sequence is CASSLETGGQPQHF. The DNA of the CDR3 is TGTGCCAGCAGCTTAGAAACAGGGGGGCAGCCCCAGCATTTT.